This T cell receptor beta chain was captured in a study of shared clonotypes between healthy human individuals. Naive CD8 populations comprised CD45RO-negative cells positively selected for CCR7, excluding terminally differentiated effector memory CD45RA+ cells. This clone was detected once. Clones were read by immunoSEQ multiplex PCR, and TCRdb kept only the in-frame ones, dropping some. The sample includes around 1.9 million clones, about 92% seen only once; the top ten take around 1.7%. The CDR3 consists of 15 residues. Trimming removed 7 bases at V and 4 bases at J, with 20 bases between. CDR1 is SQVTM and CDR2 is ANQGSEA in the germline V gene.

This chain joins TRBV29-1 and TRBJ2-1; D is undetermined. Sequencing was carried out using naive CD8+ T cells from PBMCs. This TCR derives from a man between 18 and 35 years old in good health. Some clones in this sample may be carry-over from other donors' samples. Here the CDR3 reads CSATADGRPYNEQFF. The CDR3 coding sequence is TGCAGCGCCACGGCGGACGGCCGTCCTTACAATGAGCAGTTCTTC.